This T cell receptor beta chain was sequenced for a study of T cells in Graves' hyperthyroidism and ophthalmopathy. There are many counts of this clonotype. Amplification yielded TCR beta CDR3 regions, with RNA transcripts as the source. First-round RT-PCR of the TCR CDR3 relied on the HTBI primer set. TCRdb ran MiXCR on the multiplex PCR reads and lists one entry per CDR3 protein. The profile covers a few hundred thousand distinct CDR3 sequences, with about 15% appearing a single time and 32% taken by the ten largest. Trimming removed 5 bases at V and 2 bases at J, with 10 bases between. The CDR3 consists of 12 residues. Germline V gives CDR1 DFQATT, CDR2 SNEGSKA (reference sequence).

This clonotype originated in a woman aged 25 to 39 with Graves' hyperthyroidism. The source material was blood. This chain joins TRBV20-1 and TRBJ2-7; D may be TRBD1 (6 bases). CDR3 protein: CSAARGTYEQYF. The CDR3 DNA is TGCAGTGCTGCCAGGGGTACCTACGAGCAGTACTTC.